Listed here are 24 T cell receptor beta chains from one sample, sequenced in a study of blood T cells in healthy people across ages. The use of a sample-barcoded 5' primer and a J-beta primer mix characterized a second PCR of roughly 6 to 11 cycles. TCRdb reprocessed the 5' RACE reads via MiXCR and lists one record per CDR3 protein. The sample yields hundreds of thousands of distinct CDR3 sequences, less than 35% seen once. Sample: blood. These TCRs come from a woman of 80 years or more in good health.

In this sample, this clonotype turned up a few times. V is TRBV18 and J is TRBJ1-1; D unresolved. V was trimmed by 2 bases and J by 0 bases, leaving 10 bases between them. Germline CDR1 KGHSH, CDR2 LQKENI. There are 15 residues in the CDR3. The CDR3 sequence: CASSPGQRMNTEAFF. Here the CDR3 DNA reads TGTGCCAGCTCACCAGGGCAGAGAATGAACACTGAAGCTTTCTTT.

Only a few counts were recorded for this clonotype. The junction departs from the called germline gene at one end, perhaps through a read error. CDR3 nucleotides: TGCGCCAGCGGCTTGGGAAGCGGGGGCCCGGGAGAGACCCAGTACTTC. Protein sequence: CASGLGSGGPGETQYF. The chain recombines TRBV5-1 with TRBJ2-5; TRBD2 matches at 8 bases. From germline, CDR1 is SGHRS and CDR2 YFSETQ. This CDR3 is 16 amino acids long.

The chain joins TRBV28 to TRBJ2-4, with D tentatively TRBD1 (6 bases). Germline CDR1 and CDR2: MDHEN and SYDVKM. Between the trimmed V and J ends, which lost 4 bases and 5 bases, there was a span of 21 bases. The CDR3 covers 17 residues. The CDR3 nucleotides read TGTGCCAGCAGTTCCCGGACAGAGGTCCGGGTTGAAAACATTCAGTACTTC. Translation: CASSSRTEVRVENIQYF.

V usage is TRBV19 and J usage is TRBJ1-2, with 9 bases that match TRBD1. Looked up from germline, CDR1 is LNHDA and CDR2 is SQIVND (reference sequence). V shed 5 bases and J 4 bases; nucleotides not matched to a gene: 20. This CDR3 region has 19 residues. CDR3 amino acids: CASSSSPTGGDNLGYGYTF. The CDR3 nucleotides are TGTGCCAGTAGTTCCAGCCCCACAGGGGGCGATAACTTAGGCTATGGCTACACCTTC.

In this sample, this clonotype turned up many times. V is TRBV6-5 and J is TRBJ2-5; TRBD2 matches 13 bases. V shed 6 bases and J 5 bases; nucleotides not matched to a gene: 6. There are 15 residues in the CDR3. CDR1 and CDR2 from the germline V gene are MNHEY and SVGAGI. The CDR3 DNA is TGTGCCAGCAGCAAGACTAGCGGGGGGCCGGAGACCCAGTACTTC. Translating it yields CASSKTSGGPETQYF.

A few counts support this clonotype. This sequence joins TRBV12-3 or TRBV12-4 and TRBJ2-4; 8 bases line up with TRBD2. V was clipped by 4 bases and J by 7 bases; unmatched bases: 6. The CDR3 loop spans 14 amino acids. The CDR3 bases are TGTGCCAGCAGTTCCCGGGGGGGCGCGAACATTCAGTACTTC. The encoded protein is CASSSRGGANIQYF.

This clonotype has at least ten counts. The chain couples TRBV5-1 to TRBJ2-3; possibly TRBD2 for D (6 bases). The CDR3 spans 17 residues. Germline V lookup: CDR1 SGHRS, CDR2 YFSETQ. Trimming took off 6 bases at V and 2 bases at J, with 22 bases between the two ends. The CDR3 nucleotides are TGCGCCAGCACGCCTGGGGCCAATAGCGGCTACACAGATACGCAGTATTTT. It codes for CASTPGANSGYTDTQYF.

With respect to this clonotype: This sequence may be a read error, since a much larger clone differs from it by one base. The chain uses TRBV11-2 and TRBJ2-5, with 13 nucleotides matching TRBD2. The CDR3 is 15 amino acids. The V segment lost 6 bases and the J segment 11 bases; nucleotides outside the gene matches: 12. Germline V gene data show CDR1 as SGHAT and CDR2 as FQNNGV. CDR3 protein: CASRTTSGGAGEQYF. CDR3 DNA: TGTGCCAGCAGAACTACTAGCGGGGGGGCCGGGGAGCAGTACTTC.

On this clonotype: Mismatch with germline at one junction end may stem from a read error. This chain joins TRBV12-3 or TRBV12-4 and TRBJ2-5, with 9 bases fitting TRBD2. The DNA end lines up better with TRBJ2-7; the J call may be wrong. The CDR3 covers 14 residues. DNA for the CDR3: TGTGCCACCAGTAGCGGGAGTTATAGCGACGAGCAGTACTTC. This sequence encodes CATSSGSYSDEQYF.

This clonotype was recorded at least ten times. V and J are TRBV5-6 and TRBJ2-7, with D tentatively TRBD2 (6 bases). The CDR3 has 15 amino acids. Germline V lookup: CDR1 SGHDT, CDR2 YYEEEE. V lost 3 bases and J lost 4, with 17 bases in between. The CDR3 coding sequence is TGTGCCAGCAGCTCACACCGGGGGATAAGATACGAGCAGTACTTC. This sequence encodes CASSSHRGIRYEQYF.

This clonotype occurred many times. The rearrangement uses TRBV7-2 and TRBJ1-2, with TRBD1 as a possible D gene (5 bases). In germline, CDR1 is SGHTA, CDR2 FQGNSA. Trimming left V 5 bases short and J 4 bases short, with 14 bases between. This CDR3 has 14 amino acids. The CDR3 is CASSQQELVYGYTF. The CDR3 region has the DNA TGTGCCAGCAGCCAACAGGAGTTAGTCTATGGCTACACCTTC.

This clonotype came up many times. The J gene is TRBJ2-1, the V gene TRBV20-1; tentative D call: TRBD1 (7 bases). The CDR3 runs to 14 residues. From germline, CDR1 is DFQATT and CDR2 SNEGSKA (reference sequence). With 2 bases removed from V and 4 bases from J, the gap between germline ends came to 12 bases. CDR3 DNA: TGCAGTGCTAGACAGGGGGGCCTATACAATGAGCAGTTCTTC. This encodes CSARQGGLYNEQFF.

The table lists this clonotype with many counts. The rearrangement joins TRBV12-3 or TRBV12-4 to TRBJ2-3; the D gene is possibly TRBD2 (6 bases). The CDR3 is 13 amino acids. Trimming took off 6 bases at V and 7 bases at J, with 14 bases between the two ends. The CDR3 sequence is CASSVQAGNTQYF. The CDR3 region has the DNA TGTGCCAGCAGCGTCCAGGCGGGGAATACGCAGTATTTT.

In regard to this clonotype: A much more abundant neighbour one base away suggests this may be a read error. The rearrangement uses TRBV6-5 and TRBJ2-1; D is unresolved. The V end was cut by 6 bases, the J end by 10 bases, with 16 bases between. The CDR3 contains 13 residues. Germline V gene sequence: CDR1 MNHEY, CDR2 SVGAGI. The chain's CDR3 is CASSPLGLYEQFF. CDR3 bases: TGTGCCAGCAGCCCCCTAGGGCTATACGAGCAGTTCTTC.

This clonotype occurred many times. The chain employs TRBV18 and TRBJ2-1; D unresolved. Per the germline V gene, CDR1 is KGHSH and CDR2 is LQKENI. The CDR3 is made up of 13 amino acids. V dropped 8 bases and J dropped 4 bases, with 12 bases sitting between them. The CDR3 loop is CASSPPGYNEQFF. CDR3 sequence (DNA): TGTGCCAGCAGCCCCCCGGGTTACAATGAGCAGTTCTTC.

This clonotype was detected once. A much larger clone is a single base away; this may be a read error. This chain joins TRBV7-2 and TRBJ2-1, with 7 nucleotides matching TRBD1. Germline V lookup: CDR1 SGHTA, CDR2 FQGNSA. Germline trimming cut 1 base from V and 8 bases from J; bases unmatched to any gene: 11. CDR3 length: 16 amino acids. CDR3 amino acids: CASSLVYDRVRDEQFF. In DNA form, the CDR3 reads TGTGCCAGCAGCTTAGTTTACGACAGGGTGAGGGATGAGCAGTTCTTC.

The rearrangement uses TRBV29-1 and TRBJ1-1; TRBD1 aligns across 7 bases. The CDR3 sequence is 13 residues long. V shed 7 bases and J 4 bases; nucleotides not matched to a gene: 9. Germline-derived CDR1 and CDR2 are SQVTM and ANQGSEA. For the CDR3, the DNA is TGCAGCGGCCGACAGGGAGGAGGCACTGAAGCTTTCTTT. It yields the protein CSGRQGGGTEAFF.

This clonotype was recorded a few times. V usage is TRBV5-1 and J usage is TRBJ1-1; TRBD1 matches 7 bases. This CDR3 spans 15 amino acids. Germline trimming cut 4 bases from V and 3 bases from J; bases unmatched to any gene: 9. CDR1 and CDR2 (germline): SGHRS, YFSETQ. The CDR3 DNA reads as TGCGCCAGCAGCGTACAGGGGCAGAGTCACACTGAAGCTTTCTTT. Translating gives CASSVQGQSHTEAFF.

This clonotype was seen many times. The CDR3 protein is CASSPSGNPEQFF. In nucleotides, the CDR3 is TGTGCCAGCAGTCCCTCGGGCAACCCTGAGCAGTTCTTC. The chain couples TRBV6-2 or TRBV6-3 to TRBJ2-1; D is uncertain. Germline V gives CDR1 MNHEY, CDR2 SVGEGT. Deletions cut 5 bases from V and 9 bases from J, with 14 bases between. This CDR3 has 13 residues.

Comment on this clonotype: Possible read error: a much larger clone is one base away. The chain joins TRBV7-2 to TRBJ1-5; D not certain. CDR3 size: 14 residues. The germline gives CDR1 SGHTA, CDR2 FQGNSA. The CDR3 reads CASSLAGGPQPRHF. The CDR3 region has the DNA TGTGCCAGCAGCTTAGCAGGTGGGCCTCAGCCCCGGCATTTT.

At least ten counts were recorded for this clonotype. This chain connects TRBV3-1 to TRBJ2-6; no clear D. V lost 0 bases and J 4 bases, leaving 10 bases between the germline ends. The CDR3 loop spans 16 amino acids. Looked up from germline, CDR1 is LGHDT and CDR2 is YNNKEL (reference sequence). The CDR3 DNA sequence: TGTGCCAGCAGCCAAGAGGCCGGGTCCGGGGCCAACGTCCTGACTTTC. It codes for CASSQEAGSGANVLTF.

This clonotype was observed a handful of times. A clone one base away is much larger, so this may be a read error. The rearrangement links TRBV7-2 to TRBJ1-4; D gene unclear. The germline V gene has CDR1 SGHTA and CDR2 FQGNSA. The CDR3 is 13 residues long. The CDR3 reads CASSTDLREKRFF. The CDR3 bases are TGTGCCAGCAGCACGGATCTAAGGGAAAAACGGTTTTTT.

Notes on this clonotype: One base away lies a much larger clone, so this may be a sequencing read error. The gene calls are TRBV19 and TRBJ2-1; D unclear. The J call may be mistaken, given a closer DNA end match to TRBJ2-7. The CDR3 has 14 amino acids. In germline, CDR1 is LNHDA, CDR2 SQIVND (reference sequence). As DNA, the CDR3 is TGTGCCCCCCAGCAGGAAGTGTCCTACAATGAGCAGTACTTC. Translated, it gives CAPQQEVSYNEQYF.

The chain has TRBV10-2 and TRBJ1-1; 9 nucleotides line up with TRBD1. Germline CDR1 is WSHSY and CDR2 is SAAADI. This CDR3 is built from 16 residues. V shed 7 bases, J shed 6 bases, and the junction held 15 bases outside the gene matches. Written as DNA, the CDR3 is TGCGCCAGCACAGCGGGGGTCACAGGGGGCGTCGCTGAAGCTTTCTTT. This gives the protein CASTAGVTGGVAEAFF.